The 21 T cell receptor beta chains in this list originate from one sample, sequenced in a study of T cell repertoires in cytomegalovirus infection. TCRdb called the reads again in MiXCR, with one record for every CDR3 protein. The profile shows around 900,000 distinct CDR3 sequences, roughly 30% of them singletons. These receptors lack a known antigen. The specimen comprised cultured CD8+ T cells from PBMCs, sampled from culture after CMV antigen stimulation. The receptor source for this set is a human donor in good health (CMV status not recorded). Some clones in this sample may be carry-over from other donors' samples.

V gene TRBV7-3 combines with J gene TRBJ1-1, with TRBD1 matching 9 bases. This CDR3 region has 15 residues. CDR1 and CDR2 from the germline V gene are SGHTA and FQGTGA. Trimming cost V 0 bases and J 5 bases; bases outside gene matches: 4. In DNA, the CDR3 is TGTGCCAGCAGCTTAACGGGACAGGGTGGAACTGAAGCTTTCTTT. Protein product: CASSLTGQGGTEAFF.

The CDR3 DNA reads TGTGCCAGCAGTGAAGGTGGACTCATGAACACTGAAGCTTTCTTT. Translating gives CASSEGGLMNTEAFF. V usage is TRBV2 and J usage is TRBJ1-1; D unresolved. Germline V gene lookup returns CDR1 SNHLY and CDR2 FYNNEI. V was shortened by 1 base and J by 0 bases, with 9 bases between the two germline ends. The CDR3 is made up of 15 amino acids.

This sequence joins TRBV24-1 and TRBJ2-2, with 7 bases identical to TRBD1. The CDR3 runs 15 residues. The J segment lost 6 bases and the V segment lost 1 base, leaving 4 bases of the junction unmatched. The germline CDR1 and CDR2 sequences are KGHDR and SFDVKD. The chain's CDR3 is CATSDFFGTAGELFF. The DNA of the CDR3 is TGTGCCACCAGTGATTTTTTCGGGACAGCCGGGGAGCTGTTTTTT.

This clonotype turned up a few times. The genes are TRBV7-9 and TRBJ2-5, with D perhaps matching TRBD1 (6 bases). V lost 3 bases to trimming and J lost 2 bases, with 13 bases between them. CDR3 length equals 15 residues. CDR1 and CDR2 (germline): SEHNR, FQNEAQ (reference sequence). CDR3 loop: CASSFPQGFQETQYF. For the CDR3, the DNA is TGTGCCAGCAGCTTCCCTCAGGGGTTTCAAGAGACCCAGTACTTC.

This clonotype was detected only a few times. The chain recombines TRBV7-6 with TRBJ2-2, with D uncertain. Germline-derived CDR1 and CDR2 are SGHVS and FNYEAQ. Trimming removed 0 bases at V and 5 bases at J, with 13 bases between. The CDR3 covers 16 residues. CDR3 in DNA: TGTGCCAGCAGCTTAGCGCCGGGTGAAGGTACCGGGGAGCTGTTTTTT. It is translated as CASSLAPGEGTGELFF. The variable domain in full, completed from reference TRBV7-6 and TRBJ2-2, reads GAGVSQSPRYKVTKRGQDVALRCDPISGHVSLYWYRQALGQGPEFLTYFNYEAQQDKSGLPNDRFSAERPEGSISTLTIQRTEQRDSAMYRCASSLAPGEGTGELFFGEGSRLTVL.

This clonotype was counted ten times or more. This chain joins TRBV7-8 and TRBJ2-3, with 9 bases that match TRBD2. V gave up 5 bases and J gave up 1 base; unmatched junction bases: 7. Looked up from germline, CDR1 is SGHVS and CDR2 is FQNEAQ. This CDR3 has 16 amino acids. For the CDR3, the DNA is TGTGCCAGCAGCCCCGGTGCGGGGGGGGGCACAGATACGCAGTATTTT. It is translated as CASSPGAGGGTDTQYF.

The CDR3 reads CASSWARGELFF. The CDR3 DNA reads TGTGCCAGCAGTTGGGCGAGAGGGGAGCTGTTTTTT. The chain couples TRBV6-2 or TRBV6-3 to TRBJ2-2; D is unresolved. Trimming took 4 bases from V and 8 from J, leaving 8 bases between them. The CDR3 runs 12 residues. Per germline, CDR1 MNHEY and CDR2 SVGEGT.

This clonotype was found a few times. This chain uses TRBV7-2 with TRBJ2-3; 9 bases line up with TRBD2. V lost 6 bases, J lost 3 bases, and 13 bases stayed unmatched. This CDR3 has 17 amino acids. Looked up from germline, CDR1 is SGHTA and CDR2 is FQGNSA. CDR3 sequence: CASSRSGGPGRTDTQYF. Here the CDR3 DNA reads TGTGCCAGCAGTCGTAGCGGGGGCCCCGGTAGGACAGATACGCAGTATTTT.

This clonotype was picked up many times. The rearrangement uses TRBV19 and TRBJ1-1; TRBD1 is a possible D gene (5 bases). Deletions cut 5 bases from V and 5 bases from J, with 12 bases between. The CDR3 covers 13 residues. CDR1 and CDR2 (germline): LNHDA, SQIVND (reference sequence). The CDR3 coding sequence is TGTGCCAGTAGTTTTCCGGGGCGGACTGAAGCTTTCTTT. Its protein product is CASSFPGRTEAFF. The full variable domain, rest sourced from reference TRBV19 and TRBJ1-1, is DGGITQSPKYLFRKEGQNVTLSCEQNLNHDAMYWYRQDPGQGLRLIYYSQIVNDFQKGDIAEGYSVSREKKESFPLTVTSAQKNPTAFYLCASSFPGRTEAFFGQGTRLTVV.

The chain joins TRBV27 to TRBJ2-3; TRBD1 matches 7 bases. CDR1 MNHEY and CDR2 SMNVEV come from the germline V gene (reference sequence). Trimming took 5 bases from V and 5 from J; bases not matched to a gene: 7. The CDR3 loop spans 14 amino acids. The DNA of the CDR3 is TGTGCCAGCAGTCTCCGACAGGGTGGAGATACGCAGTATTTT. Translation gives CASSLRQGGDTQYF.

The DNA of the CDR3 is TGTGCCAGCAGCAAGAACAGAGAGCAGTACTTC. This encodes CASSKNREQYF. The V and J genes are TRBV7-6 and TRBJ2-7, with no clear D. The V end was cut by 5 bases, the J end by 7 bases, with 9 bases between. CDR1 and CDR2 from the germline V gene are SGHVS and FNYEAQ. There are 11 residues in the CDR3.

This clonotype has more than one count but fewer than ten. This rearrangement joins TRBV20-1 to TRBJ2-3; no clear D. Germline CDR1 reads DFQATT; CDR2 reads SNEGSKA (reference sequence). The CDR3 runs 13 residues. V was shortened by 8 bases and J by 4 bases, with 16 bases between the two germline ends. CDR3 residues: CSPLKARSDTQYF. Here the CDR3 DNA reads TGCAGTCCCTTAAAGGCTAGGTCAGATACGCAGTATTTT.

CDR3 sequence (DNA): TGCGCCAGCAGCCAAGATCTGGGCAGGGGGCAAGGCTACACCTTC. Its protein is CASSQDLGRGQGYTF. This chain uses TRBV4-1 with TRBJ1-2, with 8 bases aligning to TRBD1. Germline CDR1 and CDR2: MGHRA and YSYEKL. J was trimmed by 8 bases and V by 0 bases; bases with no gene match: 8. This CDR3 contains 15 residues.

This clonotype was detected only a few times. The J gene is TRBJ1-2, the V gene TRBV10-2, with unresolved D. The V gene lost 4 bases and the J gene lost 2 bases, with 17 bases spanning the gap. Germline V gene lookup returns CDR1 WSHSY and CDR2 SAAADI. The length of the CDR3 is 16 residues. CDR3 bases: TGCGCCAGCAGTGGCCCCGACGGCATGAAGAACTATGGCTACACCTTC. Translating gives CASSGPDGMKNYGYTF.

The chain is built from TRBV6-6 and TRBJ1-4, with TRBD1 as a possible D gene (5 bases). From germline, CDR1 is MNHNY and CDR2 SVGAGI (reference sequence). CDR3 length equals 17 residues. V shed 0 bases and J shed 6 bases, with 17 bases lying between them. CDR3 nucleotides: TGTGCCAGCAGTTACTCCGACAGAAAAGAAGGGGATGAAAAACTGTTTTTT. Amino acids: CASSYSDRKEGDEKLFF.

This chain joins TRBV6-5 and TRBJ1-6; D may be TRBD1 (6 bases). Trimming pared 1 base from V and 0 bases from J, leaving 19 bases between. The CDR3 is 20 residues long. Germline V gene sequence: CDR1 MNHEY, CDR2 SVGAGI. The CDR3 loop reads CASSYYPSPGVDSYNSPLHF. The CDR3, as DNA: TGTGCCAGCAGTTACTATCCTTCTCCAGGGGTTGACTCCTATAATTCACCCCTCCACTTT.

The chain recombines TRBV4-1 with TRBJ1-2, with 7 bases lining up with TRBD1. Per germline, CDR1 MGHRA and CDR2 YSYEKL. The trim removed 1 base at V and 7 bases at J, leaving 6 bases unmatched. The CDR3 consists of 14 residues. CDR3 nucleotide sequence: TGCGCCAGCAGCCAAGCCACAGGGGACTGTGGCTACACCTTC. It translates to CASSQATGDCGYTF.

V and J are TRBV6-8 and TRBJ1-2; no clear D. Between the trimmed V and J ends, which lost 2 bases and 7 bases, there was a span of 11 bases. The CDR3 runs to 13 residues. Germline CDR1 is MNHGY and CDR2 is SAAAGT. The DNA of the CDR3 is TGTGCCAGCAGTTACAGCCAGGATTTTGGCTACACCTTC. Amino acid sequence: CASSYSQDFGYTF.

The rearrangement uses TRBV7-3 and TRBJ2-1; 7 nucleotides match TRBD1. The CDR3 loop spans 12 amino acids. CDR1 and CDR2 from the germline V gene are SGHTA and FQGTGA. Trimming cost V 2 bases and J 12 bases; bases outside gene matches: 4. CDR3 nucleotides: TGTGCCAGCAGCTTAGCAGGGGGTGGGCAGTTCTTC. The encoded protein is CASSLAGGGQFF.

The genes are TRBV12-3 or TRBV12-4 and TRBJ2-7; 9 positions match TRBD1. This CDR3 spans 15 amino acids. The junction had 11 bases not matched to a gene; V was cut back by 6 bases and J by 5 bases. The CDR3 protein is CASSRLGQGRHEQYF. Written as DNA, the CDR3 is TGTGCCAGCAGCCGCCTGGGACAGGGCCGTCACGAGCAGTACTTC.

The chain joins TRBV7-6 to TRBJ1-3; unclear D gene. The V gene's germline CDR1 is SGHVS and CDR2 FNYEAQ. This CDR3 is 15 amino acids long. With 1 base removed from V and 8 bases from J, the gap between germline ends came to 15 bases. CDR3 coding DNA: TGTGCCAGCAGCTTAGTAGCCCGGTCCCCCCACACCATATATTTT. This codes for CASSLVARSPHTIYF.